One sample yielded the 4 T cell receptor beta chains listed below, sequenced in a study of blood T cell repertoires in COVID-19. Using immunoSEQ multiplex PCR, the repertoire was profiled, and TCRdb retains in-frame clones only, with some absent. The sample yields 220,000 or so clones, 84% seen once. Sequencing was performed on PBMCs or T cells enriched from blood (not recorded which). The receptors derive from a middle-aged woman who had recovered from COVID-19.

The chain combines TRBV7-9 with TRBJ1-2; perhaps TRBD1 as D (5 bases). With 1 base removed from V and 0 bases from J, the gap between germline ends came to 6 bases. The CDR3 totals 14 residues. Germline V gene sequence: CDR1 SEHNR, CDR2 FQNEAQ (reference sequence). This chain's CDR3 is CASSLGGANYGYTF. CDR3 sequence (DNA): TGTGCCAGCAGCTTAGGGGGGGCTAACTATGGCTACACCTTC.

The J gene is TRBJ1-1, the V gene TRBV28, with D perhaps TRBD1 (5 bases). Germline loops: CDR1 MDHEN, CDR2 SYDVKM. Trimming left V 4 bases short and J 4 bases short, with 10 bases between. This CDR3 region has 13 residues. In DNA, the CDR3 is TGTGCCAGCAGTTCAGGGACTGGCACTGAAGCTTTCTTT. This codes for CASSSGTGTEAFF.

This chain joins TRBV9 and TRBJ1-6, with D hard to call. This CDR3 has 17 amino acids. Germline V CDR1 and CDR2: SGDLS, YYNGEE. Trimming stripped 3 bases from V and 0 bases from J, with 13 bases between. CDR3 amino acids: CASSETFTSSYNSPLHF. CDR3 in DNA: TGTGCCAGCAGCGAGACATTTACGAGCTCCTATAATTCACCCCTCCACTTT. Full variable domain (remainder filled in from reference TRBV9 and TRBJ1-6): DSGVTQTPKHLITATGQRVTLRCSPRSGDLSVYWYQQSLDQGLQFLIQYYNGEERAKGNILERFSAQQFPDLHSELNLSSLELGDSALYFCASSETFTSSYNSPLHFGNGTRLTVT.

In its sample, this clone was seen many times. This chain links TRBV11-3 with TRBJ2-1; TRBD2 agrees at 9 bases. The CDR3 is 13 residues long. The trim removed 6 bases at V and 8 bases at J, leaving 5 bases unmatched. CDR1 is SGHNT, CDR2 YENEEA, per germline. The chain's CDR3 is CASRGGRADEQFF. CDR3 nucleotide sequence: TGTGCCAGCAGGGGCGGGAGGGCTGATGAGCAGTTCTTC.